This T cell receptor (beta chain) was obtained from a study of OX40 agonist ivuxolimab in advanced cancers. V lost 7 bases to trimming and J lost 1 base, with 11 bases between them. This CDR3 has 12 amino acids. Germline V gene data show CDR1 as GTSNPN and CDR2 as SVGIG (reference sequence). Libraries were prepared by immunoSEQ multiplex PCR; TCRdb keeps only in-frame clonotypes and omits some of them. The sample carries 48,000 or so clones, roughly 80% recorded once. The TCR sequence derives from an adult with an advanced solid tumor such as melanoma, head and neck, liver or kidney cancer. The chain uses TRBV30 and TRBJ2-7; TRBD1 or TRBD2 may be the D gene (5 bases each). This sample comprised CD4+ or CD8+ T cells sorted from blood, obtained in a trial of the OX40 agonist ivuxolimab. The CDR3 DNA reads TGTGCCTCGGGACGAAGTTCCTACGAGCAGTACTTC. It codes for CASGRSSYEQYF.